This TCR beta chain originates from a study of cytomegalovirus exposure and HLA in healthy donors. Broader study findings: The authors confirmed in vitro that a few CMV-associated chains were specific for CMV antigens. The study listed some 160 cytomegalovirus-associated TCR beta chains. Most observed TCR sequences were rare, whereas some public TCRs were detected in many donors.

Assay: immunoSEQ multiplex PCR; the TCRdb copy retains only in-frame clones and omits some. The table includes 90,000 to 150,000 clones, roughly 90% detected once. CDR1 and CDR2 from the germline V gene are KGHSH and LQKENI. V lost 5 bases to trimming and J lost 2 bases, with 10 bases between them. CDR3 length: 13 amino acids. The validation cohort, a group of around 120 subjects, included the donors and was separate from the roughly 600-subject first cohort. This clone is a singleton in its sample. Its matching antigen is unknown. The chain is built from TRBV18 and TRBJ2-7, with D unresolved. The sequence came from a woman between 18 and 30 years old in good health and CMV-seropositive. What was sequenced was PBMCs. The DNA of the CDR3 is TGTGCCAGCTCAATCGGGTCGACCTACGAGCAGTACTTC. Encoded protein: CASSIGSTYEQYF.